One and the same sample provided the 24 T cell receptor beta chains below, sequenced in a study of CD8+ T cells in alopecia areata. Extracted RNA was reverse transcribed, and the resulting cDNA served as sequencing template. Generated by immunoSEQ multiplex PCR, the TCRdb table keeps only in-frame clones and is missing some. The data contain 80,000 to 100,000 clones, approximately 42% of them seen just once; the ten biggest clones take up roughly 1.3%. Material for sequencing was CD4+ T cells sorted from blood. The source is a human donor with alopecia areata.

This clone came up a few times. This chain connects TRBV18 to TRBJ1-1, with 9 bases fitting TRBD1. Germline-derived CDR1 and CDR2 are KGHSH and LQKENI. The CDR3 loop spans 13 amino acids. With 0 bases clipped from V and 11 bases from J, the junction kept 4 bases outside the gene matches. The CDR3 is CASSPPGQGQAFF. The DNA for the CDR3 is TGTGCCAGCTCACCACCGGGACAGGGTCAGGCTTTCTTT.

This chain uses TRBV11-2 with TRBJ2-3, with D perhaps TRBD2 (5 bases). The CDR3 runs to 13 residues. The V gene lost 1 base and the J gene lost 6 bases, with 8 bases spanning the gap. Germline V lookup: CDR1 SGHAT, CDR2 FQNNGV. The CDR3 DNA reads TGTGCCAGCAGCTTAGGGCTAGCTGATACGCAGTATTTT. This sequence encodes CASSLGLADTQYF. Together with reference TRBV11-2 and TRBJ2-3, the CDR3 gives the full variable domain: EAGVAQSPRYKIIEKRQSVAFWCNPISGHATLYWYQQILGQGPKLLIQFQNNGVVDDSQLPKDRFSAERLKGVDSTLKIQPAKLEDSAVYLCASSLGLADTQYFGPGTRLTVL.

In this sample, this clone turned up a few times. The chain uses TRBV29-1 and TRBJ1-1; D is ambiguous. The V gene lost 0 bases and the J gene lost 9 bases, with 14 bases spanning the gap. Germline values: CDR1 SQVTM, CDR2 ANQGSEA. The CDR3 is 13 residues long. The CDR3 protein is CSVEESTSGQAFF. CDR3 sequence (DNA): TGCAGCGTTGAAGAATCCACCTCCGGGCAAGCTTTCTTT.

The V gene is TRBV29-1, the J gene TRBJ2-3, with a weak D call TRBD1 (5 bases). The CDR3 covers 16 residues. Germline CDR1 is SQVTM and CDR2 is ANQGSEA. Trimming removed 2 bases from V and 2 bases from J, with 17 bases in between. The CDR3 is CSVESQAGIPTDTQYF. Here the CDR3 DNA reads TGCAGCGTTGAATCCCAGGCAGGGATCCCCACAGATACGCAGTATTTT.

V gene TRBV5-1 combines with J gene TRBJ1-3; no reliable D call. Germline values: CDR1 SGHRS, CDR2 YFSETQ. V lost 3 bases, J lost 1 base, and 11 bases lay in between. The CDR3 is 15 amino acids. CDR3 region: CASSSPEVSGNTIYF. The CDR3 DNA reads TGCGCCAGCAGCTCCCCCGAAGTTTCTGGAAACACCATATATTTT.

The chain has TRBV6-1 and TRBJ2-7; D call uncertain. The CDR3 consists of 10 residues. V was pared by 6 bases and J by 3 bases, with 3 bases between. The germline V gene has CDR1 MNHNS and CDR2 SASEGT. CDR3 region: CASRDYEQYF. CDR3 DNA: TGTGCCAGCAGAGACTACGAGCAGTACTTC.

This CDR3 is CATSRETGGSYEQYF. DNA of the CDR3: TGTGCCACCAGCAGAGAGACAGGGGGCTCCTACGAGCAGTACTTC. The chain carries TRBV15 and TRBJ2-7, with 9 nucleotides matching TRBD1. V was clipped by 0 bases and J by 0 bases; unmatched bases: 0. The CDR3 runs 15 residues. The V gene's germline CDR1 is LNHNV and CDR2 YYDKDF (reference sequence).

The chain joins TRBV29-1 to TRBJ2-7; the match to TRBD2 covers 11 bases. V was pared by 8 bases and J by 2 bases, with 8 bases of the junction left unmatched. Germline V gene lookup returns CDR1 SQVTM and CDR2 ANQGSEA. This CDR3 region has 14 residues. CDR3 bases: TGCAGCTTCACGGGACTAGCGGACACCTACGAGCAGTACTTC. Protein product: CSFTGLADTYEQYF.

This chain uses TRBV30 with TRBJ1-4, with 8 bases that match TRBD1. Germline CDR1 reads GTSNPN; CDR2 reads SVGIG (reference sequence). V shed 6 bases, J shed 6 bases, and the junction held 12 bases outside the gene matches. This CDR3 spans 15 amino acids. The CDR3 nucleotides read TGTGCCTGCGATAACGGAGGACAGGGCCATGAAAAACTGTTTTTT. Its protein is CACDNGGQGHEKLFF.

In its sample, this clone was seen a few times. The V call is TRBV27, the J call TRBJ2-5, with 7 bases fitting TRBD2. V trimming: 3 bases; J trimming: 3 bases; junction bases outside the gene matches: 4. CDR3 length equals 14 residues. The germline V gene encodes CDR1 MNHEY and CDR2 SMNVEV (reference sequence). The CDR3 here is CASSFIGTKETQYF. The CDR3 DNA reads TGTGCCAGCAGTTTCATCGGGACTAAAGAGACCCAGTACTTC.

The chain employs TRBV11-2 and TRBJ2-7; a possible D gene is TRBD1 (5 bases). The CDR3 totals 13 residues. Between the trimmed V and J ends, which lost 3 bases and 7 bases, there was a span of 13 bases. Germline loops: CDR1 SGHAT, CDR2 FQNNGV. This CDR3 reads CASSFTPQGEQYF. The CDR3, as DNA: TGTGCCAGCAGCTTCACACCCCAGGGAGAGCAGTACTTC. The full variable domain, in which reference TRBV11-2 and TRBJ2-7 provide the parts outside the CDR3, is EAGVAQSPRYKIIEKRQSVAFWCNPISGHATLYWYQQILGQGPKLLIQFQNNGVVDDSQLPKDRFSAERLKGVDSTLKIQPAKLEDSAVYLCASSFTPQGEQYFGPGTRLTVT.

The gene calls are TRBV29-1 and TRBJ1-1; D possibly corresponds to TRBD1 (6 bases). This CDR3 comprises 13 residues. Germline-derived CDR1 and CDR2 are SQVTM and ANQGSEA. V lost 1 base and J 1 base, leaving 7 bases between the germline ends. CDR3 nucleotide sequence: TGCAGCGTTGAAGGACAGGCGAACACTGAAGCTTTCTTT. This sequence encodes CSVEGQANTEAFF.

This chain uses TRBV7-9 with TRBJ2-5; 10 bases fit TRBD1. Per the germline V gene, CDR1 is SEHNR and CDR2 is FQNEAQ (reference sequence). The length of the CDR3 is 16 residues. Germline trimming cut 3 bases from V and 4 bases from J; bases unmatched to any gene: 8. The CDR3: CASSFWPGQGRETQYF. As DNA, the CDR3 is TGTGCCAGCAGCTTCTGGCCGGGACAGGGGAGAGAGACCCAGTACTTC.

J is TRBJ2-5 and V is TRBV9; TRBD2 matches 9 bases. This CDR3 spans 14 amino acids. Germline lookup yields CDR1 SGDLS and CDR2 YYNGEE. V shed 4 bases, J shed 3 bases, and the junction held 4 bases outside the gene matches. CDR3 residues: CASSPGLAEETQYF. DNA for the CDR3: TGTGCCAGCAGCCCGGGACTAGCTGAAGAGACCCAGTACTTC. The full variable domain, in which reference TRBV9 and TRBJ2-5 provide the parts outside the CDR3, is DSGVTQTPKHLITATGQRVTLRCSPRSGDLSVYWYQQSLDQGLQFLIQYYNGEERAKGNILERFSAQQFPDLHSELNLSSLELGDSALYFCASSPGLAEETQYFGPGTRLLVL.

The rearrangement links TRBV5-1 to TRBJ2-1, with TRBD1 matching 9 bases. The V and J ends lost 2 bases and 1 base, in that order; junction bases with no gene match: 1. This CDR3 comprises 15 residues. Germline V CDR1 and CDR2: SGHRS, YFSETQ. The CDR3 region has the DNA TGCGCCAGCAGCTTCGGACAGGGGTCCTACAATGAGCAGTTCTTC. It encodes CASSFGQGSYNEQFF.

V gene TRBV5-8 combines with J gene TRBJ2-1; no definite D call. CDR3 length: 14 amino acids. Trimming left V 4 bases short and J 9 bases short, with 17 bases between. The germline V gene has CDR1 SGHTS and CDR2 YDEGEE. CDR3 protein: CASSPGLWPGEQFF. The CDR3 coding sequence is TGTGCCAGCAGCCCCGGGCTGTGGCCGGGTGAGCAGTTCTTC.

This sequence joins TRBV29-1 and TRBJ2-7; 9 bases align to TRBD1. CDR1 and CDR2 (germline): SQVTM, ANQGSEA. V was clipped by 3 bases and J by 1 base; unmatched bases: 1. The CDR3 runs to 13 residues. CDR3 sequence: CSVDGTGSYEQYF. The CDR3 DNA sequence: TGCAGCGTTGATGGGACAGGGTCCTACGAGCAGTACTTC.

Within the sample, this clone is medium-sized. V and J are TRBV23-1 and TRBJ2-2; 8 bases are shared with TRBD2. TRBV23-1 falls under the ORF class, with uncertain function. V dropped 0 bases and J dropped 6; count of bases not matched to a gene: 12. This CDR3 region has 18 residues. The CDR3 coding sequence is TGCGCCAGCAGTCAATCAAGTCCCCTCGGGGGGGAGGCCGGGGAGCTGTTTTTT. It encodes CASSQSSPLGGEAGELFF.

The CDR3 DNA reads TGCAGCGTCGTGTGGGTGACTGAAGCTTTCTTT. Its protein is CSVVWVTEAFF. J is TRBJ1-1 and V is TRBV29-1; D gene ambiguous. V was clipped by 6 bases and J by 5 bases, with 10 bases between them. CDR1 is SQVTM and CDR2 is ANQGSEA in the germline V gene. This CDR3 region has 11 residues.

CDR3: CASSEGGEGNQPQHF. The CDR3 DNA is TGCGCCAGCAGCGAAGGGGGTGAAGGCAATCAGCCCCAGCATTTT. The gene calls are TRBV5-1 and TRBJ1-5; D is perhaps TRBD1 (6 bases). CDR3 length: 15 amino acids. The ends were cut back, 4 bases at V and 2 bases at J, with 13 bases in the middle. The germline V gene has CDR1 SGHRS and CDR2 YFSETQ.

This clone was seen more than once but under ten times. The chain recombines TRBV30 with TRBJ1-1; D ambiguous. The CDR3 length is 17 residues. V was cut by 0 bases and J by 3 bases, with 20 bases left in between. Per germline, CDR1 GTSNPN and CDR2 SVGIG (reference sequence). CDR3 protein: CAWSVDGPNWEDTEAFF. DNA for the CDR3: TGTGCCTGGAGTGTAGACGGGCCGAACTGGGAGGACACTGAAGCTTTCTTT.

This clone has more than one count but fewer than ten. The chain uses TRBV28 and TRBJ2-2; D remains unclear. Germline lookup yields CDR1 MDHEN and CDR2 SYDVKM. V was trimmed by 3 bases and J by 6 bases, leaving 11 bases between them. This CDR3 comprises 14 residues. CDR3 nucleotides: TGTGCCAGCAGTTTTCCAGTAATCCCCGGGGAGCTGTTTTTT. Its translation is CASSFPVIPGELFF.

The chain joins TRBV20-1 to TRBJ2-5; D unclear. The CDR3 runs 11 residues. V was cut by 3 bases and J by 5 bases, with 7 bases left in between. Per germline, CDR1 DFQATT and CDR2 SNEGSKA (reference sequence). The DNA for the CDR3 is TGCAGTGCTAGTCCCCGGGAGACCCAGTACTTC. Protein product: CSASPRETQYF.

This clone was recorded a few times. This chain joins TRBV15 and TRBJ1-5; D may be TRBD1 (6 bases). The CDR3 has 14 amino acids. V shed 1 base and J shed 5 bases, with 9 bases lying between them. Germline V CDR1 and CDR2: LNHNV, YYDKDF (reference sequence). The CDR3 DNA sequence: TGTGCCACCAGCAGAGGGGGGCGCGATCAGCCCCAGCATTTT. Residues: CATSRGGRDQPQHF.